Below are 13 T cell receptor beta chains sequenced from a single sample in a study of blood T cell repertoires in COVID-19. The assay was immunoSEQ multiplex PCR, and TCRdb's table has in-frame clones only and misses some. The data hold 150,000 to 200,000 clones, with 70% to 90% observed a single time. Sequenced input: peripheral blood. The receptors shown here come from a woman aged 30 to 39 with active or convalescent COVID-19.

The CDR3 DNA reads TGTGCCAGCAGTTCCCGGGGAAGCCTGCGCGGGTATACGCAGTATTTT. Protein: CASSSRGSLRGYTQYF. The J gene is TRBJ2-3, the V gene TRBV27, with D possibly being TRBD2 (5 bases). Germline V lookup: CDR1 MNHEY, CDR2 SMNVEV (reference sequence). The CDR3 is made up of 16 amino acids. The V end lost 4 bases, the J end lost 7 bases, and 21 bases lay between the germline ends.

The chain has TRBV27 and TRBJ1-2; maybe TRBD1 (5 bases). The CDR3 is made up of 15 amino acids. V lost 0 bases, J lost 2 bases, and 10 bases lay in between. CDR1 MNHEY and CDR2 SMNVEV come from the germline V gene (reference sequence). The CDR3 DNA reads as TGTGCCAGCAGTTTATCGGCAGGGAGGAACTATGGCTACACCTTC. Translated: CASSLSAGRNYGYTF.

The chain joins TRBV3-1 (or the pseudogene TRBV3-2) to TRBJ2-3; 7 bases align to TRBD1. The CDR3 covers 15 residues. Germline V gene lookup returns CDR1 LGHDT and CDR2 YNNKEL (reference sequence). The V segment lost 4 bases and the J segment 2 bases; nucleotides outside the gene matches: 6. CDR3 in DNA: TGTGCCAGCAGCCTTTATACAGGGGTCACAGATACGCAGTATTTT. It codes for CASSLYTGVTDTQYF.

The V call is TRBV18, the J call TRBJ2-7, with D unresolved. Germline CDR1 reads KGHSH; CDR2 reads LQKENI. The CDR3 extends over 12 amino acids. Trimming pared 5 bases from V and 0 bases from J, leaving 5 bases between. In nucleotides, the CDR3 is TGTGCCAGCTCATCTAGCTCCTACGAGCAGTACTTC. Protein product: CASSSSSYEQYF.

The gene calls are TRBV11-2 and TRBJ2-7, with TRBD1 matching 10 bases. With 3 bases clipped from V and 3 bases from J, the junction kept 2 bases outside the gene matches. This CDR3 spans 14 amino acids. Germline values: CDR1 SGHAT, CDR2 FQNNGV. The CDR3: CASSFGTGDYEQYF. The CDR3 region has the DNA TGTGCCAGCAGCTTTGGGACAGGGGACTACGAGCAGTACTTC.

The rearrangement uses TRBV5-6 and TRBJ1-1, with D hard to call. With 0 bases removed from V and 1 base from J, the gap between germline ends came to 7 bases. This CDR3 region has 14 residues. Germline loops: CDR1 SGHDT, CDR2 YYEEEE. CDR3 loop: CASSLVPGNTEAFF. The DNA for the CDR3 is TGTGCCAGCAGCTTGGTGCCGGGGAACACTGAAGCTTTCTTT.

This clone was picked up one time. The gene calls are TRBV11-2 and TRBJ2-7; D gene ambiguous. The V end lost 2 bases, the J end lost 0 bases, and 8 bases lay between the germline ends. CDR1 and CDR2 (germline): SGHAT, FQNNGV. CDR3 size: 14 residues. In DNA, the CDR3 is TGTGCCAGCAGCTTAAACTCTAACTCCTACGAGCAGTACTTC. Translation gives CASSLNSNSYEQYF.

This rearrangement joins TRBV6-5 to TRBJ1-2, with 7 positions matching TRBD1. The junction had 6 bases not matched to a gene; V was cut back by 6 bases and J by 2 bases. In germline, CDR1 is MNHEY, CDR2 SVGAGI. The length of the CDR3 is 14 residues. The CDR3 loop is CASRYRGPNYGYTF. For the CDR3, the DNA is TGTGCCAGCAGGTACAGGGGCCCGAACTATGGCTACACCTTC.

This chain links TRBV11-2 with TRBJ2-7, with D perhaps matching TRBD1 (6 bases). The CDR3 runs to 16 residues. Germline V lookup: CDR1 SGHAT, CDR2 FQNNGV. V shed 1 base and J shed 3 bases, with 16 bases lying between them. CDR3 coding DNA: TGTGCCAGCAGCTTAGCCACAGGGATCTCCCTCTACGAGCAGTACTTC. Translating it yields CASSLATGISLYEQYF.

This sequence joins TRBV5-1 and TRBJ2-7, with unresolved D. The CDR3 sequence is 13 residues long. In germline, CDR1 is SGHRS, CDR2 YFSETQ. The ends were cut back, 0 bases at V and 5 bases at J, with 9 bases in the middle. CDR3 loop: CASSLGGSDEQYF. Here the CDR3 DNA reads TGCGCCAGCAGCTTGGGCGGATCTGACGAGCAGTACTTC.

The chain is built from TRBV5-8 and TRBJ2-3; D call uncertain. The CDR3 totals 14 residues. CDR1 and CDR2 (germline): SGHTS, YDEGEE. V lost 1 base to trimming and J lost 0 bases, with 6 bases between them. The CDR3 reads CASSLMRSTDTQYF. In DNA, the CDR3 is TGTGCCAGCAGCTTGATGCGGAGCACAGATACGCAGTATTTT.

The genes are TRBV18 and TRBJ1-1; D call uncertain. The length of the CDR3 is 11 residues. From germline, CDR1 is KGHSH and CDR2 LQKENI. V was shortened by 3 bases and J by 8 bases, with 7 bases between the two germline ends. The chain's CDR3 is CASSPGREAFF. The CDR3 bases are TGTGCCAGCTCACCGGGCAGGGAAGCTTTCTTT.

The chain employs TRBV2 and TRBJ2-7; 9 nucleotides align to TRBD1. V lost 7 bases, J lost 0 bases, and 7 bases stayed unmatched. The length of the CDR3 is 15 residues. Germline V gene data show CDR1 as SNHLY and CDR2 as FYNNEI. The CDR3 region is CASTPRTGDSYEQYF. Written as DNA, the CDR3 is TGTGCCAGCACCCCCAGGACAGGGGACTCCTACGAGCAGTACTTC.